This TCR beta chain came from a study of T cells in localized non-small cell lung cancer. Study findings and constraints: There was higher T cell clonality in uninvolved adjacent lung than in tumor, and it was highest there. Adjacent lung exhibited a median of 57 among the 100 most abundant tumor clones. With higher T cell density in blood came longer overall survival.

Regarding this clone: Its antigen is not known.

Sequencing used immunoSEQ multiplex PCR; TCRdb keeps in-frame clones, though not all of them. In the table there are 23,000 or so clones, about 90% of which are singletons. Germline V gene sequence: CDR1 SEHNR, CDR2 FQNEAQ (reference sequence). Trimming stripped 1 base from V and 15 bases from J, with 10 bases between. The CDR3 spans 11 residues. Sequencing was performed on peripheral blood, taken before any cancer treatment. The TCR sequence derives from a male donor at least 60 years old with stage II squamous cell lung carcinoma. This chain connects TRBV7-9 to TRBJ2-1; D perhaps matches TRBD1 (6 bases). The CDR3, as DNA: TGTGCCAGCAGCTTAGTGACAGGTCTGTTCTTC. Translating gives CASSLVTGLFF.